Listed here are 25 T cell receptor beta chains from one sample, sequenced in a study of tissue T cells after allogeneic stem cell transplantation (dated by TCRdb to between 2021 and 2024). What the time point label conveys for this sample: human tissue collected at research (rapid) autopsy. To prepare the library, the immunoSEQ multiplex PCR assay was applied. Sourced from immuneACCESS, this table was stored by TCRdb with only in-frame sequences that have V and J called. A share of the clones is absent; for the studies checked, an unresolved V gene accounts for under half, and the remainder has no known explanation. The table for this sample lists about 3,900 clones; roughly 70% of them were counted only once. 9% to 10% of the sample is taken by the ten largest. The source material was left colon tissue, sampled at autopsy. Receptor source: a woman aged 18-49 years with breast cancer.

This rearrangement joins TRBV30 to TRBJ2-3; D gene ambiguous. Germline V lookup: CDR1 GTSNPN, CDR2 SVGIG (reference sequence). V was trimmed by 3 bases and J by 5 bases, leaving 9 bases between them. The CDR3 has 12 residues. CDR3 nucleotides: TGTGCCTGGAGGAAGGCGCTAGATACGCAGTATTTT. Protein sequence: CAWRKALDTQYF.

The CDR3 loop reads CASSPGTGPYEQYF. The CDR3 bases are TGTGCCAGCTCACCTGGAACAGGCCCCTACGAGCAGTACTTC. V usage is TRBV18 and J usage is TRBJ2-7, with D possibly TRBD1 on 5 matching bases. Germline values: CDR1 KGHSH, CDR2 LQKENI. V was shortened by 3 bases and J by 2 bases, with 11 bases between the two germline ends. The CDR3 extends over 14 amino acids.

V is TRBV7-3 and J is TRBJ2-3, with D unclear. CDR1 and CDR2 from the germline V gene are SGHTA and FQGTGA. Trimming removed 1 base from V and 4 bases from J, with 9 bases in between. CDR3 size: 14 residues. CDR3 residues: CASSLMDGSDTQYF. The CDR3 DNA follows: TGTGCCAGCAGCTTAATGGACGGATCAGATACGCAGTATTTT.

The genes are TRBV21-1 and TRBJ2-1; the DNA was not used to check the table's D call, TRBD2. TRBV21-1 is given as a pseudogene. This CDR3 spans 15 amino acids. The CDR3 DNA sequence: TGTGCCAGCAGCAAAAGAGGGCACCTAAAGGTTGGGCAGTTCTTC. It is translated as CASSKRGHLKVGQFF.

J is TRBJ2-1 and V is TRBV9, with D possibly being TRBD2 (5 bases). Germline assignment: CDR1 SGDLS and CDR2 YYNGEE. The CDR3 has 17 amino acids. Deletions cut 2 bases from V and 6 bases from J, with 21 bases between. This CDR3 is CASSVAPEAPLLNEQFF. CDR3 bases: TGTGCCAGCAGCGTCGCTCCGGAGGCCCCACTCCTCAATGAGCAGTTCTTC.

The J gene is TRBJ1-2, the V gene TRBV9; D is unclear. The CDR3 runs to 12 residues. Trimming pared 3 bases from V and 8 bases from J, leaving 11 bases between. The germline V gene has CDR1 SGDLS and CDR2 YYNGEE. CDR3 protein: CASSGLEGGYTF. In DNA form, the CDR3 reads TGTGCCAGCAGCGGCCTCGAAGGGGGCTACACCTTC.

The J gene is TRBJ2-3, the V gene TRBV4-1, with TRBD1 as a possible D gene (6 bases). Trimming took 7 bases from V and 2 from J, leaving 13 bases between them. There are 14 residues in the CDR3. Germline V gives CDR1 MGHRA, CDR2 YSYEKL. CDR3 amino acids: CASTLGGYTDTQYF. CDR3 in DNA: TGCGCCAGCACCTTAGGGGGTTACACAGATACGCAGTATTTT.

This clone appeared a few times. This chain uses TRBV18 with TRBJ2-7; D is undetermined. V was trimmed by 3 bases and J by 6 bases, leaving 15 bases between them. Germline V gives CDR1 KGHSH, CDR2 LQKENI. CDR3 size: 14 residues. CDR3 amino acids: CASSPDGGRVEQYF. DNA for the CDR3: TGTGCCAGCTCACCTGACGGCGGTCGCGTCGAGCAGTACTTC. Complete variable domain (other parts from reference TRBV18 and TRBJ2-7): NAGVMQNPRHLVRRRGQEARLRCSPMKGHSHVYWYRQLPEEGLKFMVYLQKENIIDESGMPKERFSAEFPKEGPSILRIQQVVRGDSAAYFCASSPDGGRVEQYFGPGTRLTVT.

The V call is TRBV11-2, the J call TRBJ1-4; TRBD1 is a possible D gene (5 bases). There are 15 residues in the CDR3. The germline CDR1 and CDR2 sequences are SGHAT and FQNNGV. V was shortened by 1 base and J by 4 bases, with 10 bases between the two germline ends. CDR3 sequence (DNA): TGTGCCAGCAGCTTAGCCCCGGGACTTAATGAAAAACTGTTTTTT. Translation gives CASSLAPGLNEKLFF.

This clone was picked up one time. The chain couples TRBV19 to TRBJ2-4; the D gene is possibly TRBD1 (5 bases). V dropped 5 bases and J dropped 7 bases, with 12 bases sitting between them. Germline values: CDR1 LNHDA, CDR2 SQIVND (reference sequence). This CDR3 spans 13 amino acids. CDR3: CASSPVQGNIQYF. The DNA of the CDR3 is TGTGCCAGTAGTCCGGTTCAGGGTAACATTCAGTACTTC.

This chain links TRBV2 with TRBJ1-2; D ambiguous. The CDR3 contains 11 residues. Trimming removed 8 bases at V and 3 bases at J, with 7 bases between. CDR1 SNHLY and CDR2 FYNNEI come from the germline V gene. This CDR3 reads CASDADYGYTF. The CDR3 DNA reads TGTGCCAGCGATGCGGACTATGGCTACACCTTC.

The V and J genes are TRBV5-3 and TRBJ2-7, with 9 bases aligning to TRBD2. TRBV5-3 is designated an ORF whose function remains uncertain. The CDR3 is 18 residues long. V shed 0 bases and J 1 base; nucleotides not matched to a gene: 11. The CDR3 nucleotides read TGTGCCAGAAGCTTGGCCGATGGTAGCGGGAGCTCATCCTACGAGCAGTACTTC. Its translation: CARSLADGSGSSSYEQYF.

The chain uses TRBV19 and TRBJ2-1; TRBD2 agrees at 10 bases. The CDR3 covers 16 residues. Looked up from germline, CDR1 is LNHDA and CDR2 is SQIVND (reference sequence). V lost 2 bases to trimming and J lost 6 bases; unmatched junction nucleotides: 7. The CDR3 sequence: CASSIKAGGLPNEQFF. The DNA of the CDR3 is TGTGCCAGTAGTATAAAAGCGGGGGGGTTACCCAATGAGCAGTTCTTC.

Judged by abundance, this clone is large (0.1 to 1%). This rearrangement joins TRBV4-3 to TRBJ2-7; possibly TRBD2 for D (6 bases). Germline V gene data show CDR1 as LGHNA and CDR2 as YSLEER. The CDR3 is 16 residues long. Trimming took off 0 bases at V and 3 bases at J, with 15 bases between the two ends. The CDR3 spells CASSQEGVGGFYEQYF. In DNA, the CDR3 is TGCGCCAGCAGCCAAGAGGGGGTGGGAGGTTTCTACGAGCAGTACTTC.

The V and J genes are TRBV27 and TRBJ2-7, with a tentative D call TRBD1 (6 bases). Germline loops: CDR1 MNHEY, CDR2 SMNVEV (reference sequence). V was shortened by 3 bases and J by 2 bases, with 11 bases between the two germline ends. CDR3 length: 14 amino acids. The CDR3 protein is CASSFRGQPYEQYF. The CDR3, as DNA: TGTGCCAGCAGTTTTCGCGGACAGCCCTACGAGCAGTACTTC.

The chain couples TRBV6-5 to TRBJ2-7; 7 nucleotides line up with TRBD1. Germline CDR1 and CDR2: MNHEY and SVGAGI. This CDR3 comprises 12 residues. With 5 bases clipped from V and 5 bases from J, the junction kept 3 bases outside the gene matches. CDR3 nucleotides: TGTGCCAGCAGTCGAGGGACAGACGAGCAGTACTTC. Encoded protein: CASSRGTDEQYF.

In its sample, this clone was seen a few times. The chain combines TRBV6-2 or TRBV6-3 with TRBJ1-4, with D unresolved. The CDR3 contains 14 residues. V lost 4 bases and J 6 bases, leaving 12 bases between the germline ends. The germline V gene has CDR1 MNHEY and CDR2 SVGEGT. CDR3 in amino acids: CASSFPGQHEKLFF. The CDR3 nucleotides read TGTGCCAGCAGTTTCCCCGGCCAGCATGAAAAACTGTTTTTT.

This clone came up once. CDR3 sequence (DNA): TGTGCCAGTAAGACTAGCGGCACAGATACGCAGTATTTT. It specifies CASKTSGTDTQYF. The gene calls are TRBV19 and TRBJ2-3, with 8 bases identical to TRBD2. The CDR3 spans 13 residues. CDR1 and CDR2 (germline): LNHDA, SQIVND (reference sequence). Trimming took 7 bases from V and 1 from J; bases not matched to a gene: 1.

The V gene is TRBV14, the J gene TRBJ2-5; D tentatively fits TRBD1 or TRBD2 (6 bases each). Trimming cost V 4 bases and J 5 bases, with 14 bases left between them. CDR1 and CDR2 from the germline V gene are SGHDN and FVKESK. There are 14 residues in the CDR3. Here the CDR3 reads CASSPQRGRETQYF. The CDR3 bases are TGTGCCAGCAGCCCACAAAGGGGGAGGGAGACCCAGTACTTC.

This clone was counted between two and nine times. The chain combines TRBV28 with TRBJ1-1; D is unresolved. The CDR3 runs to 17 residues. Between the trimmed V and J ends, which lost 6 bases and 2 bases, there was a span of 22 bases. Looked up from germline, CDR1 is MDHEN and CDR2 is SYDVKM. The CDR3 nucleotides are TGTGCCAGCAGAGGTGGAGGATCTGGTTTATTTAACACTGAAGCTTTCTTT. It is translated as CASRGGGSGLFNTEAFF. The complete variable domain, with remaining parts taken from reference TRBV28 and TRBJ1-1, reads DVKVTQSSRYLVKRTGEKVFLECVQDMDHENMFWYRQDPGLGLRLIYFSYDVKMKEKGDIPEGYSVSREKKERFSLILESASTNQTSMYLCASRGGGSGLFNTEAFFGQGTRLTVV.

The V and J genes are TRBV4-1 and TRBJ2-7, with a tentative D call TRBD2 (5 bases). V lost 4 bases to trimming and J lost 6 bases, with 16 bases between them. The germline gives CDR1 MGHRA, CDR2 YSYEKL. There are 14 residues in the CDR3. CDR3 loop: CASSRFGLNGEQYF. CDR3 DNA: TGCGCCAGCAGCCGGTTTGGACTGAACGGCGAGCAGTACTTC.

This clone has more than one count but fewer than ten. The rearrangement links TRBV4-1 to TRBJ2-7; weak D call: TRBD1 (6 bases). Trimming stripped 2 bases from V and 3 bases from J, with 8 bases between. Germline V gene sequence: CDR1 MGHRA, CDR2 YSYEKL. The CDR3 contains 13 residues. CDR3 protein: CASSQIQGYEQYF. The CDR3 DNA follows: TGCGCCAGCAGCCAAATACAGGGCTACGAGCAGTACTTC.

The chain joins TRBV9 to TRBJ1-3; D gene unclear. The germline V gene has CDR1 SGDLS and CDR2 YYNGEE. This CDR3 spans 19 amino acids. The V gene lost 4 bases and the J gene lost 4 bases, with 27 bases spanning the gap. The CDR3 DNA reads TGTGCCAGCAGCTCTTTACCGGGATCCGATCAGACGGTCGGAAACACCATATATTTT. It specifies CASSSLPGSDQTVGNTIYF.

This clone was seen a handful of times. This chain connects TRBV7-9 to TRBJ1-1; the D is unclear. This CDR3 comprises 12 residues. V lost 7 bases, J lost 8 bases, and 14 bases lay in between. Germline CDR1 reads SEHNR; CDR2 reads FQNEAQ (reference sequence). The CDR3 region is CASNPGWGEAFF. DNA for the CDR3: TGTGCCAGCAACCCTGGATGGGGAGAAGCTTTCTTT.

The rearrangement joins TRBV5-6 to TRBJ1-4, with 7 nucleotides matching TRBD1. The J segment lost 7 bases and the V segment lost 0 bases, leaving 3 bases of the junction unmatched. This CDR3 is 14 amino acids long. Germline V gene data show CDR1 as SGHDT and CDR2 as YYEEEE. For the CDR3, the DNA is TGTGCCAGCAGCTTGGAGGGGGCGGGTGAAAAACTGTTTTTT. Encoded protein: CASSLEGAGEKLFF.